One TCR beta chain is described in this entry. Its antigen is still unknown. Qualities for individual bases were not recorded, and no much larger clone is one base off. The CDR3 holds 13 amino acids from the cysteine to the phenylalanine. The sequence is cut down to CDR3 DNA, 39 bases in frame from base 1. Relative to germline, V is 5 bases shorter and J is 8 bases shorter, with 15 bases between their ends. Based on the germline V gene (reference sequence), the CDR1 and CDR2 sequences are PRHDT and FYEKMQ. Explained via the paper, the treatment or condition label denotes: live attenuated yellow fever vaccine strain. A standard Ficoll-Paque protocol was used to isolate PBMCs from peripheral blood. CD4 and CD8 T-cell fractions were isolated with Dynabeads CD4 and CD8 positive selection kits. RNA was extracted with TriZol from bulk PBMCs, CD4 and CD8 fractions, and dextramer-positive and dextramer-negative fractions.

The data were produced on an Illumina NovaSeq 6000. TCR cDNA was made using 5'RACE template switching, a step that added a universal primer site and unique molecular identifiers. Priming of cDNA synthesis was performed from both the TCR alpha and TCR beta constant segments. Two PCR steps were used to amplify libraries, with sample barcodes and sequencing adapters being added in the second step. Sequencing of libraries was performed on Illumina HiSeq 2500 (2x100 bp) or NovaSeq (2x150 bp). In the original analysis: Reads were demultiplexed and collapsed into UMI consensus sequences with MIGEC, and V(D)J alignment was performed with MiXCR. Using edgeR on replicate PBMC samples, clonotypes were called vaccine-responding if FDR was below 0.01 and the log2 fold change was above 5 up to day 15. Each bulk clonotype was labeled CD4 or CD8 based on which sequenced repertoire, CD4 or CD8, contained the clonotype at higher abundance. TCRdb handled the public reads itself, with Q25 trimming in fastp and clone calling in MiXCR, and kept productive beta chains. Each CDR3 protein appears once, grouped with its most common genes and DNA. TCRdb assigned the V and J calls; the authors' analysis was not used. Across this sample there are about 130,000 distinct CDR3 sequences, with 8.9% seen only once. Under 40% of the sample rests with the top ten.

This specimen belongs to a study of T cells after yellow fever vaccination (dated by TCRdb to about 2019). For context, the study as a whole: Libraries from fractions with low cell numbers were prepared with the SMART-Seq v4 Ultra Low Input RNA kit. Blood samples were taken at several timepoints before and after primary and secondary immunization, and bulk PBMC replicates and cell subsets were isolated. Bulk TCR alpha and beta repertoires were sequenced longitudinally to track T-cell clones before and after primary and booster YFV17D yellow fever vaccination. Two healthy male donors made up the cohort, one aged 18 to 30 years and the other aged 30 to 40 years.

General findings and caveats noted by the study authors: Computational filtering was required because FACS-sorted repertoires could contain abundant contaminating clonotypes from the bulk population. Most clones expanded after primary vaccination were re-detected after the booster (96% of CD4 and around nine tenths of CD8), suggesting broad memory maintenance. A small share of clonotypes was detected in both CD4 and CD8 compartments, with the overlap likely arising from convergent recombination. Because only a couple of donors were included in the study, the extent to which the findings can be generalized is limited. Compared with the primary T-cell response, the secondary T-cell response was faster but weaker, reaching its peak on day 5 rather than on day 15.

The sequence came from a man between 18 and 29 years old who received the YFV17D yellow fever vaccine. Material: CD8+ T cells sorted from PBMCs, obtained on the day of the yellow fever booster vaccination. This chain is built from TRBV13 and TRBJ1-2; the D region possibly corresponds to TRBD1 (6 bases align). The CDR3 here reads CASSQGQSTGYTF. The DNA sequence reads TGTGCCAGCAGCCAAGGACAGTCAACGGGCTACACCTTC.